This T cell receptor (beta chain) originates from a study of T cells in Graves' hyperthyroidism and ophthalmopathy (dated 2019 in TCRdb). Looking at the study overall: Peripheral blood was collected at initial diagnosis, before any treatment. Once sampling was done, hyperthyroidism patients were given methimazole at a starting dose of 30 mg daily, whereas ophthalmopathy patients were given high-dose intravenous methylprednisolone. The 80 to 100 discovery patients were randomly divided into training and test sets at a 7:3 ratio. In more than five Graves' hyperthyroidism patients, the study also compared T-cell repertoires from thyroid tissue with T-cell repertoires from blood. Prospective prediction of ophthalmopathy was tested in an independent validation cohort consisting of about 19 hyperthyroidism patients and over 15 patients who later progressed to ophthalmopathy. To identify TCR V-J signatures that set the groups apart, the researchers used a discovery cohort of 90 to 100 patients, made up of about 44 with Graves' ophthalmopathy and 55 to 65 with stable Graves' hyperthyroidism. The paper reports TCR Vbeta CDR3 sequencing of 135 peripheral blood samples: approximately 41 ophthalmopathy, some 80 hyperthyroidism and 17 progressor patients. Study-level results and caveats: A 13 V-J signature model separated ophthalmopathy from stable hyperthyroidism, with 87.88% sensitivity and about 81% specificity in cross-validation and 80%/75% in testing. In validation, the model predicted progression to ophthalmopathy with roughly 70% sensitivity and 72% to 85% specificity, a median of 6.5 months before onset. No statistical method was used to fix the sample size in advance, and group allocation was not hidden from the investigators. Most expanded thyroid clonotypes (frequency above 0.001) were also detected in blood, a finding suggesting that blood repertoires may reflect thyroid immune responses.

Ophthalmopathy patients had moderately to severely active disease, with a Clinical Activity Score of 3 or more, a NOSPECS grade of 4 or more, and a disease duration of less than 3 months. Patients with uncontrolled infections, other autoimmune diseases, pregnancy or lactation were excluded. Diagnoses were established on the basis of clinical symptoms, serum thyroxine and TRAb, thyroid ultrasound, and orbital computed tomography. Ficoll-Paque density gradient centrifugation was used to isolate PBMCs from about 10 ml of fresh peripheral blood. Total RNA was extracted using Trizol reagent, and RNA quality was assessed on an Agilent 2100 Bioanalyzer. As concerns this clonotype: Its antigen specificity is not known. Per-base quality was not reported, and no clone a single base away is much larger than it.

A distance of 11 bases separates the germline ends of V and J, which lose 0 bases and 4 bases respectively. The germline V gene gives CDR1 as SGDLS and CDR2 as YYNGEE. The CDR3 measures 16 amino acids from cysteine to phenylalanine. The read is trimmed to its CDR3 DNA, 48 bases read in frame from base 1. The TCR beta CDR3 regions were amplified from the RNA transcripts. The first round of RT-PCR for the TCR CDR3 was performed with the HTBI primer set and the Qiagen OneStep RT-PCR kit. Libraries were constructed in a second round of multiplex PCR, after which size selection and purification were carried out. The libraries were sequenced on an Illumina HiSeq2000 using paired-end 100 bp reads. In the authors' own workflow: SOAPnuke was used to process the raw data, removing reads that contained adapters or uncalled bases, had a mean Phred below 15, or lacked an exact match to the constant primer or identifier. COPE v1.2.5 was used to merge high-quality paired reads, and clonotypes were defined as unique nucleotide sequences. MiTCR v1.1 was used to align the clonotypes against IMGT TRBV, TRBD and TRBJ reference segments. Only V-J combinations with frequency above 0.0001, covering approximately 99% of repertoires, were analysed. The TCS score was defined as F50 (clonal expansion) divided by E x V (chaos), with BLOSUM62-based TCRdist calculated between CDR3 peptides within each V-J. Welch's t-statistics and random forest reduced around 520 V-J features to 13, which were used in a naive Bayes classifier (R e1071). TCRdb's own reprocessing of the public reads used fastp at Q25 and MiXCR and kept productive beta chains. Rows are unified per CDR3 protein, each entry keeping the most common DNA and genes. The V and J calls reflect TCRdb's pipeline rather than the authors' work. The sample yields about half a million distinct CDR3 sequences; about 20% were counted once. The ten most abundant clones make up approximately 49% of the sample.

The TCR sequence derives from a woman aged 70-85 years with Graves' ophthalmopathy. Sequencing used blood. The chain employs TRBV9 and TRBJ2-6, with the D assignment possibly TRBD1 or TRBD2, given 6 matching bases for each. In nucleotides, the sequence is TGTGCCAGCAGCGTAGCTGGGGGGCTCGGGGCCAACGTCCTGACTTTC. Its coded protein is CASSVAGGLGANVLTF.